This T cell receptor beta chain was sequenced during a study of cytomegalovirus exposure and HLA in healthy donors. Points from the study as a whole: Most TCR sequences showed up rarely, but some public TCRs showed up in many donors. As was reported, the classifier diagnosed cytomegalovirus status with high specificity and sensitivity. A few chains tied to CMV proved CMV antigen-specific in vitro. The study listed approximately 160 cytomegalovirus-associated TCR beta chains.

Trimming left V 5 bases short and J 0 bases short, with 14 bases between. The CDR3 sequence is 17 residues long. CDR1 and CDR2 from the germline V gene are SEHNR and FQNEAQ (reference sequence). Concerning this clone: Its specificity is not known.

The repertoire was sequenced with immunoSEQ multiplex PCR; TCRdb's copy has only in-frame clones and lacks some. The sample has roughly 180,000 clones; approximately 86% are singletons. The receptor comes from a man aged 30 to 45 in good health and CMV-seropositive. The sample was PBMCs. The chain carries TRBV7-9 and TRBJ1-6; TRBD1 might be the D (6 bases). CDR3 region: CASSPPQGGSYNSPLHF. DNA for the CDR3: TGTGCCAGCAGCCCTCCACAGGGCGGCTCCTATAATTCACCCCTCCACTTT.